Listed below are T cell receptor beta chains from one sample, sequenced in a study of CD8+ T cells in alopecia areata. The protocol was immunoSEQ multiplex PCR, while the TCRdb copy is restricted to in-frame clones and leaves out a portion. The data contain 150,000 to 200,000 clones, more than 50% of them singletons. Sample: CD4+ T cells sorted from blood, taken at week 24, from a patient treated with tofacitinib. The receptor set was obtained from a human donor with alopecia areata. Each CDR3 is given with its conserved first and last residue. The D gene is left open where the match is weak. Clone size is not always given. Where it is, it says once, few, many or a class for expanded clones.

j_call: TRBJ1-1
v_call: TRBV5-1
clone_size: NA
d_call: NA
cdr3_nt: TGCGCCAGCAGCCCGAACGTGAACACTGAAGCTTTCTTT
cdr3_aa: CASSPNVNTEAFF

j_call: TRBJ2-3
v_call: TRBV29-1
clone_size: NA
d_call: NA
cdr3_nt: TGCAGCGTTGTTGGGGGGACAGATACGCAGTATTTT
cdr3_aa: CSVVGGTDTQYF

j_call: TRBJ2-3
v_call: TRBV9
clone_size: NA
d_call: TRBD2
cdr3_nt: TGTGCCAGCAGCCCCAGCGGGGGGGTTACAGATACGCAGTATTTT
cdr3_aa: CASSPSGGVTDTQYF

j_call: TRBJ1-1
v_call: TRBV7-9
clone_size: few
d_call: NA
cdr3_nt: TGTGCCAGCAGCTTAAAGGGGAGCACTGAAGCTTTCTTT
cdr3_aa: CASSLKGSTEAFF

j_call: TRBJ2-2
v_call: TRBV2
clone_size: NA
d_call: NA
cdr3_nt: TGTGCCAGCAAGATAACAAATCCGAACACCGGGGAGCTGTTTTTT
cdr3_aa: CASKITNPNTGELFF

j_call: TRBJ2-2
v_call: TRBV4-3
clone_size: NA
d_call: NA
cdr3_nt: TGCGCCAGCAGCCTTCGCGTTTCCGTAGGCATTAGTGGGACCGGGGAGCTGTTTTTT
cdr3_aa: CASSLRVSVGISGTGELFF

j_call: TRBJ2-5
v_call: TRBV6-5
clone_size: NA
d_call: NA
cdr3_nt: TGTGCCAGCAGGGTTGAGAGGGGCATGGAGACCCAGTACTTC
cdr3_aa: CASRVERGMETQYF

j_call: TRBJ2-3
v_call: TRBV4-3
clone_size: NA
d_call: TRBD2
cdr3_nt: TGCGCCAGCAGCCAAGGAACGGGGAGGGCAGATACGCAGTATTTT
cdr3_aa: CASSQGTGRADTQYF

j_call: TRBJ2-5
v_call: TRBV2
clone_size: once
d_call: NA
cdr3_nt: TGTGCCAGCAGTGATGTGGTAGGGCCCCAAGAGACCCAGTACTTC
cdr3_aa: CASSDVVGPQETQYF

j_call: TRBJ2-1
v_call: TRBV29-1
clone_size: NA
d_call: TRBD1
cdr3_nt: TGCAGCGTTGACGTTGGACAGGGGGGCGGTGAGCAGTTCTTC
cdr3_aa: CSVDVGQGGGEQFF

j_call: TRBJ1-1
v_call: TRBV5-1
clone_size: NA
d_call: NA
cdr3_nt: TGCGCCAGCAGCTTGGTATCGGTAATCACTGAAGCTTTCTTT
cdr3_aa: CASSLVSVITEAFF